This TCR beta chain was profiled in a study of blood T cell repertoires in COVID-19. Assay used: immunoSEQ multiplex PCR; TCRdb lists only in-frame clones, some missing. The sample carries a few hundred thousand clones, around 82% recorded once. Enrolled through a virtual design, the participants were between roughly 18 and 90 years of age and came from some 25 US areas. Recovery meant two consecutive negative NP/OP PCR tests, professional clearance, or resolved symptoms. V dropped 2 bases and J dropped 4 bases, with 15 bases sitting between them. The germline CDR1 and CDR2 sequences are MNHEY and SVGEGT. The CDR3 spans 15 residues.

The rearrangement links TRBV6-2 or TRBV6-3 to TRBJ2-7; weak D call: TRBD1 (5 bases). Sequencing was performed on PBMCs or T cells enriched from blood (not recorded which). The receptor's source is a man over 45 who had recovered from COVID-19. Here the CDR3 DNA reads TGTGCCAGCAGTTACAACCAGGCCGCAGGGTACGAGCAGTACTTC. Protein sequence: CASSYNQAAGYEQYF.